Listed below are T cell receptor beta chains from one sample, sequenced in a study of blood T cell repertoires in COVID-19. Some clones are missing from TCRdb's copy, which holds only in-frame ones; the method was immunoSEQ multiplex PCR. Of roughly 70,000 clones detected, roughly 87% appear once; the ten largest clones hold around a fifth. Sequencing was performed on peripheral blood. The source is a woman over 75 with acute or convalescent COVID-19. Each CDR3 is given with its conserved first and last residue. The D gene is left open where the match is weak. Clone size is shown for a subset of rows, as once, few, many or a class of expanded clone.

abundance | j_gene | v_gene | d_gene | CDR3aa | CDR3nt
NA | TRBJ2-3 | TRBV27 | NA | CASSADGGTDTQYF | TGTGCCAGCAGTGCTGACGGAGGGACGGATACGCAGTATTTT
NA | TRBJ1-1 | TRBV6-6 | TRBD1 | CASSRWTGALNTEAFF | TGTGCCAGCAGTCGATGGACAGGGGCCTTGAACACTGAAGCTTTCTTT
NA | TRBJ2-7 | TRBV12-1 | NA | CASSFLAHPFAYEQYF | TGTGCCAGCAGCTTTCTCGCGCACCCGTTTGCCTACGAGCAGTACTTC
NA | TRBJ2-3 | TRBV19 | NA | CASSIRRTDTQYF | TGTGCCAGTAGTATTAGGAGGACAGATACGCAGTATTTT
NA | TRBJ2-1 | TRBV12-3/TRBV12-4 | NA | CASSFQGSNEQFF | TGTGCCAGCAGTTTCCAGGGTTCGAATGAGCAGTTCTTC
once | TRBJ1-4 | TRBV5-6 | NA | CASSSSGSLREKLFF | TGTGCCAGCAGCTCATCAGGGTCTCTGAGAGAAAAACTGTTTTTT
NA | TRBJ1-1 | TRBV5-1 | NA | CASSWISGTEAFF | TGCGCCAGCAGCTGGATTAGCGGCACTGAAGCTTTCTTT
NA | TRBJ2-5 | TRBV5-4 | TRBD1 | CASSRQGLETQYF | TGTGCCAGCAGCCGACAGGGGTTAGAGACCCAGTACTTC
NA | TRBJ2-1 | TRBV3-1/TRBV3-2 | NA | CASSQDLAANNEQFF | TGTGCCAGCAGCCAAGATCTCGCGGCGAATAATGAGCAGTTCTTC
NA | TRBJ1-2 | TRBV6-5 | NA | CASSSSGLNYGYTF | TGTGCCAGCAGTTCCTCTGGACTTAACTATGGCTACACCTTC
NA | TRBJ1-2 | TRBV29-1 | NA | CSVEQGYKGYTF | TGCAGCGTTGAACAGGGATATAAGGGCTACACCTTC
NA | TRBJ2-1 | TRBV3-1/TRBV3-2 | NA | CASSHLPSGAGEQFF | TGTGCCAGCAGCCACCTACCAAGCGGTGCGGGAGAGCAGTTCTTC
NA | TRBJ2-5 | TRBV5-1 | TRBD1 | CASSERQGQLETQYF | TGCGCCAGCAGCGAACGACAGGGGCAATTAGAGACCCAGTACTTC
NA | TRBJ2-7 | TRBV6-1 | NA | CASSQGQGISYEQYF | TGTGCCAGCAGCCAGGGGCAGGGAATTTCGTACGAGCAGTACTTC
NA | TRBJ2-5 | TRBV19 | NA | CASMLRGLRGETQYF | TGTGCCAGTATGCTAAGGGGGTTACGGGGAGAGACCCAGTACTTC
NA | TRBJ2-5 | TRBV3-1/TRBV3-2 | NA | CASSQEILGETQYF | TGTGCCAGCAGCCAAGAGATCCTAGGAGAGACCCAGTACTTC
NA | TRBJ1-1 | TRBV5-1 | NA | CASSLGQSHEAFF | TGCGCCAGCAGCTTGGGGCAGTCCCATGAAGCTTTCTTT
once | TRBJ1-1 | TRBV6-5 | NA | CASRFYGGEAFF | TGTGCCAGCAGGTTCTACGGGGGTGAAGCTTTCTTT
NA | TRBJ1-6 | TRBV14 | NA | CASSPFDNSPLHF | TGTGCCAGCAGCCCTTTTGATAATTCACCCCTCCACTTT
NA | TRBJ2-3 | TRBV27 | TRBD2 | CASFPLGGPTDTQYF | TGTGCCAGCTTCCCGCTGGGAGGGCCCACAGATACGCAGTATTTT
few | TRBJ2-7 | TRBV2 | NA | CASSSGRRSYEQYF | TGTGCCAGCAGCAGTGGGAGGAGGTCCTACGAGCAGTACTTC
NA | TRBJ1-1 | TRBV25-1 | NA | CASRTRTEAFF | TGTGCCAGCCGAACGAGAACTGAAGCTTTCTTT
NA | TRBJ2-2 | TRBV29-1 | NA | CSARLRGTGELFF | TGCAGCGCTCGTTTACGGGGGACCGGGGAGCTGTTTTTT
NA | TRBJ2-5 | TRBV2 | TRBD1 | CASKGQIKETQYF | TGTGCCAGCAAGGGACAGATAAAAGAGACCCAGTACTTC
NA | TRBJ2-1 | TRBV24-1 | TRBD1 | CATSDRIRDRVFF | TGTGCCACCAGTGATAGAATACGGGACAGGGTTTTCTTC
NA | TRBJ2-2 | TRBV15 | NA | CATRRDMGARSGELFF | TGTGCCACCAGAAGAGATATGGGGGCGAGGTCCGGGGAGCTGTTTTTT
NA | TRBJ1-2 | TRBV19 | NA | CASSLPGGAGYGYTF | TGTGCCAGTAGTCTTCCGGGGGGCGCTGGCTATGGCTACACCTTC
NA | TRBJ1-1 | TRBV5-1 | NA | CASSLGLANTEAFF | TGCGCCAGCAGCTTGGGTCTGGCGAACACTGAAGCTTTCTTT
NA | TRBJ1-1 | TRBV2 | TRBD1 | CASSGTTGFQAFF | TGTGCCAGCAGTGGAACGACAGGGTTTCAAGCTTTCTTT
NA | TRBJ2-5 | TRBV4-1 | TRBD1 | CASSLGQGPQETQYF | TGCGCCAGCAGCCTCGGACAGGGTCCTCAAGAGACCCAGTACTTC
NA | TRBJ1-3 | TRBV19 | TRBD1 | CASSPGTGTSSGNTIYF | TGTGCCAGTAGTCCCGGGACAGGTACGAGCTCTGGAAACACCATATATTTT